Listed below are T cell receptor beta chains from one sample, sequenced in a study of T cell repertoires in cytomegalovirus infection. TCRdb reanalysed the reads using MiXCR and keeps one entry per CDR3 protein. This table has about 600,000 distinct CDR3 sequences, less than 25% appearing once. Source material: CD8+ T cells from PBMCs. The source of these receptors is a human donor in good health (CMV status not recorded). Some clones in this sample may be carry-over from other donors' samples. Each CDR3 is given with its conserved first and last residue. Rows give clone size only sometimes, using once, few, many, or a class for an expanded clone.

TRBJ2-7,.,TRBV19,CASSISGTPVGKYEQYF
TRBJ2-3,few,TRBV6-6,CASNGRATSTDTQYF
TRBJ2-1,few,TRBV2,CASSEASSGTSYNEQFF
TRBJ2-4,.,TRBV5-1,CASSLRDYTKNIQYF
TRBJ1-1,.,TRBV19,CASSSRQLDTEAFF
TRBJ1-6,.,TRBV6-2/TRBV6-3,CASSYTPGTTYSYNSPLHF
TRBJ2-1,many,TRBV7-9,CASSLPLAAVNNEQFF
TRBJ2-2,.,TRBV7-6,CASSGLEGQSNTGELFF
TRBJ2-7,few,TRBV27,CASSQTTSGGSYEQYF
TRBJ2-2,few,TRBV14,CASSQNQGSGELFF
TRBJ2-3,many,TRBV4-3,CASSQDAAGGADTQYF
TRBJ2-1,many,TRBV4-1,CASSLWWGSGSDEQFF
TRBJ2-1,many,TRBV2,CASRDGREFF
TRBJ1-2,few,TRBV20-1,CSARETVVNYGYTF
TRBJ2-3,few,TRBV27,CASSFVAYTDTQYF
TRBJ1-3,.,TRBV28,CASSYTGSGNTIYF
TRBJ2-2,few,TRBV11-3,CASSPNQGGSYPGELFF
TRBJ1-4,.,TRBV3-1,CASSTTGVMEKLFF
TRBJ2-2,.,TRBV7-9,CASRVQGVAGELFF
TRBJ2-2,.,TRBV2,CASGVQRGRPGELFF